This is a list of T cell receptor beta chains from one sample in a study of control samples from healthy donors and cancer patients. Profiling relied on immunoSEQ multiplex PCR, and the TCRdb table lists in-frame clones only, not all of them. Among over 200,000 clones listed, almost 85% were seen once. The sequenced material came from PBMCs. These receptors were collected from a woman in her sixties with lung cancer. Each CDR3 is given with its conserved first and last residue. Each record gives: D gene, J gene, clone size, V gene, CDR3 protein, CDR3 DNA. A D gene is named only where the DNA matches it firmly. Part of the rows lack a size; the others show once, few, many or a class for expanded clones.

>TRBD1|TRBJ1-6|NA|TRBV3-1/TRBV3-2
CASSQVQGESPLHF
TGTGCCAGCAGCCAAGTGCAGGGGGAATCACCCCTCCACTTT
>NA|TRBJ2-7|NA|TRBV5-4
CASSSPGSYEQYF
TGTGCCAGCAGCTCCCCCGGGTCCTACGAGCAGTACTTC
>TRBD1|TRBJ2-1|NA|TRBV5-4
CASSLTGATSYNEQFF
TGTGCCAGCAGCTTGACAGGGGCGACGTCCTACAATGAGCAGTTCTTC
>NA|TRBJ1-3|NA|TRBV9
CASSSQGNSGNTIYF
TGTGCCAGCAGCTCTCAGGGGAACTCTGGAAACACCATATATTTT
>NA|TRBJ1-4|NA|TRBV6-5
CASSSMKGPEKLFF
TGTGCCAGCAGTTCCATGAAGGGCCCTGAAAAACTGTTTTTT
>TRBD1|TRBJ1-5|NA|TRBV4-2
CASSQVKGQGAIGQPQHF
TGTGCCAGCAGCCAAGTAAAAGGACAGGGGGCTATCGGTCAGCCCCAGCATTTT
>NA|TRBJ2-7|NA|TRBV4-2
CASSHSSRDPLYEQYF
TGTGCCAGCAGCCATTCTTCGCGGGACCCCCTATACGAGCAGTACTTC
>TRBD1|TRBJ1-5|NA|TRBV2
CASSEGQGAPQPQHF
TGTGCCAGCAGTGAGGGACAGGGGGCACCTCAGCCCCAGCATTTT
>TRBD1|TRBJ1-3|NA|TRBV7-9
CASSFQGTGSGNTIYF
TGTGCCAGCAGCTTCCAGGGGACAGGGTCTGGAAACACCATATATTTT
>NA|TRBJ1-5|NA|TRBV6-5
CASRRQGGGQPQHF
TGTGCCAGCAGGCGGCAGGGAGGAGGTCAGCCCCAGCATTTT
>TRBD1|TRBJ1-2|once|TRBV5-1
CASSLDRGNYGYTF
TGCGCCAGCAGCTTGGACAGGGGGAACTATGGCTACACCTTC
>NA|TRBJ2-7|few|TRBV20-1
CSALMGREQYF
TGCAGTGCCCTTATGGGACGCGAGCAGTACTTC
>NA|TRBJ1-2|NA|TRBV5-1
CASSLVGRYGYTF
TGCGCCAGCAGCTTAGTGGGGAGGTATGGCTACACCTTC
>NA|TRBJ2-5|NA|TRBV5-1
CASSLALQSETQYF
TGCGCCAGCAGCTTGGCCCTCCAATCAGAGACCCAGTACTTC
>NA|TRBJ1-2|NA|TRBV21-1
CAIPYLDGTNYGYTF
TGTGCCATCCCCTACCTCGACGGAACTAACTATGGCTACACCTTC
>TRBD1|TRBJ2-3|NA|TRBV5-4
CASSLGVRGTDTQYF
TGTGCCAGCAGCTTGGGGGTCAGGGGGACAGATACGCAGTATTTT
>TRBD1|TRBJ1-2|few|TRBV4-2
CASSQDGQDNYGYTF
TGTGCCAGCAGCCAAGACGGACAGGATAACTATGGCTACACCTTC
>NA|TRBJ1-5|NA|TRBV6-2/TRBV6-3
CASSPSYQPQHF
TGTGCCAGCAGCCCCTCGTATCAGCCCCAGCATTTT
>NA|TRBJ1-1|NA|TRBV5-6
CASSSTGTRTEAFF
TGTGCCAGCAGCTCCACAGGGACGAGGACTGAAGCTTTCTTT
>TRBD1|TRBJ1-2|NA|TRBV7-3
CASSLVPGGTGQLYGYTF
TGTGCCAGCAGCTTAGTCCCAGGTGGTACGGGACAGCTCTATGGCTACACCTTC
>NA|TRBJ2-3|NA|TRBV7-2
CASSTHSTDTQYF
TGTGCCAGCAGCACCCATAGCACAGATACGCAGTATTTT
>NA|TRBJ1-1|NA|TRBV5-6
CASSWGGGTEAFF
TGTGCCAGCAGCTGGGGGGGAGGCACTGAAGCTTTCTTT
>TRBD2|TRBJ2-1|few|TRBV15
CATSRDSGRIGEQFF
TGTGCCACCAGCAGAGATAGCGGGAGGATCGGTGAGCAGTTCTTC
>NA|TRBJ2-7|NA|TRBV24-1
CATSRRGYEQYF
TGTGCCACCAGTAGGAGGGGCTACGAGCAGTACTTC
>NA|TRBJ1-5|NA|TRBV19
CASSHRPYQPQHF
TGTGCCAGTAGTCACAGGCCCTATCAGCCCCAGCATTTT
>TRBD1|TRBJ1-1|NA|TRBV4-1
CASSRGTAEAFF
TGCGCCAGCAGCCGAGGGACAGCTGAAGCTTTCTTT
>TRBD2|TRBJ2-3|NA|TRBV5-5
CASSPGLAGYADTQYF
TGTGCCAGCAGCCCGGGACTAGCGGGATACGCAGATACGCAGTATTTT
>NA|TRBJ1-5|NA|TRBV29-1
CSVGANSNQPQHF
TGCAGCGTTGGAGCGAATAGCAATCAGCCCCAGCATTTT
>NA|TRBJ2-2|NA|TRBV18
CASSPTGQGTGELFF
TGTGCCAGCTCACCCACAGGGCAAGGCACCGGGGAGCTGTTTTTT
>NA|TRBJ2-1|NA|TRBV13
CASSLGQLGNEQFF
TGTGCCAGCAGCTTAGGGCAACTCGGCAATGAGCAGTTCTTC
>TRBD1|TRBJ1-1|NA|TRBV28
CAILDRANTEAFF
TGTGCCATCCTGGACAGGGCGAACACTGAAGCTTTCTTT
>NA|TRBJ2-6|NA|TRBV30
CAWSVVAGANVLTF
TGTGCCTGGAGTGTTGTGGCTGGGGCCAACGTCCTGACTTTC
>TRBD1|TRBJ2-4|NA|TRBV24-1
CATSDVNQGEDIQYF
TGTGCCACCAGTGATGTGAACCAGGGGGAAGACATTCAGTACTTC
>NA|TRBJ2-2|NA|TRBV4-1
CASSQDSVTGELFF
TGCGCTAGCAGCCAAGATTCTGTCACCGGGGAGCTGTTTTTT
>NA|TRBJ2-3|NA|TRBV5-6
CASSLVYSTDTQYF
TGTGCCAGCAGCTTGGTGTATAGCACAGATACGCAGTATTTT
>NA|TRBJ2-5|NA|TRBV19
CASRMTRQETQYF
TGTGCCAGTAGGATGACTCGACAAGAGACCCAGTACTTC
>TRBD1|TRBJ2-5|NA|TRBV10-3
CAISEGQGQETQYF
TGTGCCATCAGTGAGGGACAGGGACAAGAGACCCAGTACTTC
>TRBD2|TRBJ2-7|NA|TRBV28
CASSSFSGSPYEQYF
TGTGCCAGCAGTTCATTTAGCGGGAGTCCCTACGAGCAGTACTTC
>TRBD1|TRBJ1-2|NA|TRBV5-4
CASSPRDRFYGYTF
TGTGCCAGCAGCCCCCGGGACAGGTTCTATGGCTACACCTTC
>TRBD1|TRBJ1-1|NA|TRBV7-9
CASSRGDREAFF
TGTGCCAGCAGCCGCGGGGACAGGGAGGCTTTCTTT